Below, one TCR beta chain is given with its context. What it recognizes is unknown. This record comes from a study of lymphopenia after photon versus proton radiotherapy. General observations from the study: Oligoclonal CD8+ Temra expansion after nadir drove photon patients' diversity drop. Photon-treated patients lost naive T cells and TCR diversity; proton-treated stayed stable. Post-nadir TCR diversity decline inversely tracked overall survival among those who died. Better survival with proton therapy was suggested as possible, not demonstrated.

Sequenced by immunoSEQ multiplex PCR; TCRdb stores in-frame clones only, minus some. The sample has tens of thousands of clones; approximately 83% are singletons. V dropped 5 bases and J dropped 3 bases, with 11 bases sitting between them. This CDR3 contains 14 residues. CDR1 is MNHEY and CDR2 is SVGAGI in the germline V gene. The chain links TRBV6-5 to TRBJ1-5; D not certain. This material consisted of peripheral blood, taken from a patient treated with photon-based radiotherapy. This receptor was identified in a man between 40 and 49 years old with gastric cancer. CDR3 sequence: CASSDRSPNQPQHF. As DNA, the CDR3 is TGTGCCAGCAGTGACCGGAGTCCCAATCAGCCCCAGCATTTT.